This T cell receptor beta chain stems from a study of blood T cells in healthy people across ages. Study-level results: Conclusively comparing naive with antigen-experienced cells was impossible with unsorted PBMCs.

The individuals who served as donors were healthy Caucasians living in Russia, aged about 6 to 95. As for this clonotype: Its matching antigen is unknown.

The authors ran a second PCR of about 6 to 12 cycles using a sample-barcoded 5' primer and a J-beta primer mix. Every sample gave at least 2.5 million paired-end reads containing CDR3. TCRdb redid the calling of the 5' RACE reads with MiXCR, one entry per CDR3 protein. The sample has roughly 720,000 distinct CDR3 sequences, 53% seen once. V lost 5 bases and J lost 4, with 14 bases in between. There are 14 residues in the CDR3. The clonotype was recovered from a man older than 75 in good health. This chain links TRBV12-3 or TRBV12-4 with TRBJ1-2; D might be TRBD1 (6 bases). The source material was blood. The CDR3 region is CASSVGGQRYGYTF. CDR3 sequence (DNA): TGTGCCAGCAGTGTCGGGGGACAACGCTATGGCTACACCTTC.